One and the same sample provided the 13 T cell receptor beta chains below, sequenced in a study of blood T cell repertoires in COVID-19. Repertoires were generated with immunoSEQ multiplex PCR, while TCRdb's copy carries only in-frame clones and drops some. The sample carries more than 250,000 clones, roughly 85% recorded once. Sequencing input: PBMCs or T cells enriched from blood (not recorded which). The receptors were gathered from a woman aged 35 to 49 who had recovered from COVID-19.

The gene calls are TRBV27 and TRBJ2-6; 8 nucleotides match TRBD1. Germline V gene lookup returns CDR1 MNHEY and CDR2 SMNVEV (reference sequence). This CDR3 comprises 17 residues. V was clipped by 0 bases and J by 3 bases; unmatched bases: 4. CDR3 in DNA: TGTGCCAGCAGTTTATCCCAGGGGGCATATGGGGCCAACGTCCTGACTTTC. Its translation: CASSLSQGAYGANVLTF.

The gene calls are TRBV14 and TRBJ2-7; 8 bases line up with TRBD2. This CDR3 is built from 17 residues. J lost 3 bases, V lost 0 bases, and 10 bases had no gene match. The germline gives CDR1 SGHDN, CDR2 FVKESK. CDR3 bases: TGTGCCAGCAGCCAAGAGAGAGGCCACAGCGGGGGCTACGAGCAGTACTTC. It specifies CASSQERGHSGGYEQYF.

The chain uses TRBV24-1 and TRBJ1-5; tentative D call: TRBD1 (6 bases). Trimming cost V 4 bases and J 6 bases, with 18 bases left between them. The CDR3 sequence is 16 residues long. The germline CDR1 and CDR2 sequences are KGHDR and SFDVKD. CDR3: CATSEPNRVGGQPQHF. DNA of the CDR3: TGTGCCACCAGTGAGCCCAACAGGGTAGGAGGTCAGCCCCAGCATTTT.

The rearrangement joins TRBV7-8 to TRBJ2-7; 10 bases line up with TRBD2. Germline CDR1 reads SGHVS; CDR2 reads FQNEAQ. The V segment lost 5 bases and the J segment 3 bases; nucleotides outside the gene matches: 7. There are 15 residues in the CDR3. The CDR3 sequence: CASSAQGLADYEQYF. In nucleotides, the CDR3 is TGTGCCAGCAGCGCCCAAGGACTAGCGGACTACGAGCAGTACTTC. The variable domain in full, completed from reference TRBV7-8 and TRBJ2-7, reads GAGVSQSPRYKVAKRGQDVALRCDPISGHVSLFWYQQALGQGPEFLTYFQNEAQLDKSGLPSDRFFAERPEGSVSTLKIQRTQQEDSAVYLCASSAQGLADYEQYFGPGTRLTVT.

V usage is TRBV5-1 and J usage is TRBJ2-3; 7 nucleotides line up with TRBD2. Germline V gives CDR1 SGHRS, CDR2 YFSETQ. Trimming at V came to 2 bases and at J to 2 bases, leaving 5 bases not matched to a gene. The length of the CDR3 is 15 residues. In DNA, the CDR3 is TGCGCCAGCAGCTTTGGGCGGGAGTCCACAGATACGCAGTATTTT. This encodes CASSFGRESTDTQYF.

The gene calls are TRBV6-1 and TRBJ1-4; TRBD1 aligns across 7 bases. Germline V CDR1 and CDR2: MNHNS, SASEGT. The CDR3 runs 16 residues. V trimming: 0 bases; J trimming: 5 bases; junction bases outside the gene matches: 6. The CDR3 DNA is TGTGCCAGCAGTGAAGCAGGGGGCGCCGGGAATGAAAAACTGTTTTTT. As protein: CASSEAGGAGNEKLFF.

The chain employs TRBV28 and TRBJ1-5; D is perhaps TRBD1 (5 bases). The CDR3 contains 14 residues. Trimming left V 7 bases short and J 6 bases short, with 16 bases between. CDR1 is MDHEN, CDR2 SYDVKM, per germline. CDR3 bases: TGTGCCAGCACCTACGGGCAGGGTTCTCAGCCCCAGCATTTT. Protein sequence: CASTYGQGSQPQHF. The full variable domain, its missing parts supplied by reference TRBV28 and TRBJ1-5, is DVKVTQSSRYLVKRTGEKVFLECVQDMDHENMFWYRQDPGLGLRLIYFSYDVKMKEKGDIPEGYSVSREKKERFSLILESASTNQTSMYLCASTYGQGSQPQHFGDGTRLSIL.

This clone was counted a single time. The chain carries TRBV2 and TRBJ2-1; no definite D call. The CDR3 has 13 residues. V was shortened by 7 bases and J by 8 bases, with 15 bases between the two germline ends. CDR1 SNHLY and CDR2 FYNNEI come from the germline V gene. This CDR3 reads CASKEERLDEQFF. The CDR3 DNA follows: TGTGCCAGCAAGGAAGAGCGACTGGATGAGCAGTTCTTC.

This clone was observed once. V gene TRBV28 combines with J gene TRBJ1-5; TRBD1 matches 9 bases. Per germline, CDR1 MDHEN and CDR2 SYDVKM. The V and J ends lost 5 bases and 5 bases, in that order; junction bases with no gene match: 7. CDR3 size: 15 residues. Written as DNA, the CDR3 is TGTGCCAGCAGTATGGCCGGGACAGGGTATCAGCCCCAGCATTTT. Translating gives CASSMAGTGYQPQHF.

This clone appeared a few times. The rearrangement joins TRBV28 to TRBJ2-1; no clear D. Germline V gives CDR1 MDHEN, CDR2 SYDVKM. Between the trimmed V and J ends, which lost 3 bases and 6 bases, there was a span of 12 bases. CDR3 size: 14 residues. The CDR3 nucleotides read TGTGCCAGCAGTTTTGACCAGGCAGTCAATGAGCAGTTCTTC. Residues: CASSFDQAVNEQFF.

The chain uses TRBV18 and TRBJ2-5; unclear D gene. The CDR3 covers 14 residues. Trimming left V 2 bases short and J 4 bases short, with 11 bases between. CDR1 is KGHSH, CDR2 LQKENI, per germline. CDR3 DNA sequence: TGTGCCAGCTCACCAACTCCTCTAACAGAGACCCAGTACTTC. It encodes CASSPTPLTETQYF.

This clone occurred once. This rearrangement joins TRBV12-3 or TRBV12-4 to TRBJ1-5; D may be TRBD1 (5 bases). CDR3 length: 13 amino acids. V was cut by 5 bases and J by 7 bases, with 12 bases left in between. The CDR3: CASSMDMLQPQHF. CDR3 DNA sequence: TGTGCCAGCAGTATGGACATGCTGCAGCCCCAGCATTTT.

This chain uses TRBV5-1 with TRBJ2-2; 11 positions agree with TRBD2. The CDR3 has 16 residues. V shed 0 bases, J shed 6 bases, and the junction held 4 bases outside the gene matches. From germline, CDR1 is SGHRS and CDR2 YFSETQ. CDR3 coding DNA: TGCGCCAGCAGCTTGGTAGGGACTAGCGGTCCCGGGGAGCTGTTTTTT. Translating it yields CASSLVGTSGPGELFF.